This T cell receptor beta chain was retrieved from a study of T cell repertoires in cytomegalovirus infection. This clonotype was seen repeatedly, ten times or more. TCRdb re-analysed the reads in MiXCR, keeping a single row per CDR3 protein. The top ten hold approximately 15% of the sample, which has around 260,000 distinct CDR3 sequences, approximately 8.3% seen once. The sequenced sample was PBMCs. The TCR originated in a human donor in good health (CMV status not recorded). Some clones in this sample may be carry-over from other donors' samples.

In DNA form, the CDR3 reads TGTGCCAGCAGCTCGGGGGTTCGTGGACAGGGGCTAACTGCAACTAATGAAAAACTGTTTTTT. Encoded protein: CASSSGVRGQGLTATNEKLFF. The rearrangement links TRBV7-8 to TRBJ1-4, with 9 bases matching TRBD1. This CDR3 has 21 residues. The J segment lost 0 bases and the V segment lost 4 bases, leaving 18 bases of the junction unmatched. Per germline, CDR1 SGHVS and CDR2 FQNEAQ.